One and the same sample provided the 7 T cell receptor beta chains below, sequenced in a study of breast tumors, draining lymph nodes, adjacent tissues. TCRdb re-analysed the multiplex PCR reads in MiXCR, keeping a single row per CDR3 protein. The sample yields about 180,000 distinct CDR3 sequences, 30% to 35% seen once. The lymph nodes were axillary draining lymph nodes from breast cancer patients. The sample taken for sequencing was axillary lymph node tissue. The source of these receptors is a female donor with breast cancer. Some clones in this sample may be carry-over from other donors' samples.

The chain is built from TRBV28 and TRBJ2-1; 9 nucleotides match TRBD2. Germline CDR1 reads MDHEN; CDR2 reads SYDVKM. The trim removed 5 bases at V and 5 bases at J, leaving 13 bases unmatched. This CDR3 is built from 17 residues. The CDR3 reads CASSTELAGPSNNEQFF. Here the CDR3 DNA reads TGTGCCAGCAGTACCGAGCTAGCGGGACCCTCGAACAATGAGCAGTTCTTC. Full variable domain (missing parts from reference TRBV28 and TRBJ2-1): DVKVTQSSRYLVKRTGEKVFLECVQDMDHENMFWYRQDPGLGLRLIYFSYDVKMKEKGDIPEGYSVSREKKERFSLILESASTNQTSMYLCASSTELAGPSNNEQFFGPGTRLTVL.

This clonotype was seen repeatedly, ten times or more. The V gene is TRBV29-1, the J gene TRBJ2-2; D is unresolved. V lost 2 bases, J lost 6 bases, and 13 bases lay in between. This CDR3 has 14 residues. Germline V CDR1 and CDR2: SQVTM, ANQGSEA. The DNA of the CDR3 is TGCAGCGTTGAACTGGGTATCCTTCCCGGGGAGCTGTTTTTT. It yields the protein CSVELGILPGELFF.

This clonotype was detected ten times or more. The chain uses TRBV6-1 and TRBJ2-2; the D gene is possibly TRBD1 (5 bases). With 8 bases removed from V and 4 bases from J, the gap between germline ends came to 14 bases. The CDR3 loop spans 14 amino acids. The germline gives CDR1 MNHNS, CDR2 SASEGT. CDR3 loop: CASGRDALTGELFF. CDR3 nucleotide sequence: TGTGCCAGCGGCAGGGATGCGCTCACCGGGGAGCTGTTTTTT.

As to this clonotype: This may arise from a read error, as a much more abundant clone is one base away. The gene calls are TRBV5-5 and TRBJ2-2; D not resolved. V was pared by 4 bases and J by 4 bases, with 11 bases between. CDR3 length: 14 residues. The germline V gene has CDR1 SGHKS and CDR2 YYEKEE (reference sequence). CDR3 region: CASSRTVTTGELFF. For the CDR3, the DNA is TGTGCCAGCAGCCGGACGGTGACCACCGGGGAGCTGTTTTTT.

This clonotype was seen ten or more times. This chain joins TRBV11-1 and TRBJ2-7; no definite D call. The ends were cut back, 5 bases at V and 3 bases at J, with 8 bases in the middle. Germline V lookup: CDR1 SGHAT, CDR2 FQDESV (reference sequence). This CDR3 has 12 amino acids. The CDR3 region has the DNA TGTGCCAGCAGCGCCGACCTCTACGAGCAGTACTTC. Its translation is CASSADLYEQYF.

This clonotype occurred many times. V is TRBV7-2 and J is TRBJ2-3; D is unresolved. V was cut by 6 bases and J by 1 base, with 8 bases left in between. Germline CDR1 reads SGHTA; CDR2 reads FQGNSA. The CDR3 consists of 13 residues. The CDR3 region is CASSTLRTDTQYF. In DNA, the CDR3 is TGTGCCAGCAGTACGCTACGCACAGATACGCAGTATTTT.

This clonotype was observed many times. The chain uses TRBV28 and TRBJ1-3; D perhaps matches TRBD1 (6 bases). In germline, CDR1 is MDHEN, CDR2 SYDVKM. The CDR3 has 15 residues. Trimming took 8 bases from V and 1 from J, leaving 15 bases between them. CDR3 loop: CASAYYQGSGNTIYF. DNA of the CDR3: TGTGCCAGCGCTTATTATCAGGGGTCTGGAAACACCATATATTTT.